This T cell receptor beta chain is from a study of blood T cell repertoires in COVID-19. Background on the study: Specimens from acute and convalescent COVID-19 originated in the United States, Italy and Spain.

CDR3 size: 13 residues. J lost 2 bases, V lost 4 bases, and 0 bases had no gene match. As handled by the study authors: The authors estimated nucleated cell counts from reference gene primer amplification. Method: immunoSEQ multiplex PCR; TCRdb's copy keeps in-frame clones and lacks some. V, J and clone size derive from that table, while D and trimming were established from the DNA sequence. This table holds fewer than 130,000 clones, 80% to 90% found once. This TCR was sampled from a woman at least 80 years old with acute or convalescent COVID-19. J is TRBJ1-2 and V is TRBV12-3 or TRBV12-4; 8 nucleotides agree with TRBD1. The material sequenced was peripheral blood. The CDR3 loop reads CASSWTGNYGYTF. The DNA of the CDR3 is TGTGCCAGCAGTTGGACAGGGAACTATGGCTACACCTTC.